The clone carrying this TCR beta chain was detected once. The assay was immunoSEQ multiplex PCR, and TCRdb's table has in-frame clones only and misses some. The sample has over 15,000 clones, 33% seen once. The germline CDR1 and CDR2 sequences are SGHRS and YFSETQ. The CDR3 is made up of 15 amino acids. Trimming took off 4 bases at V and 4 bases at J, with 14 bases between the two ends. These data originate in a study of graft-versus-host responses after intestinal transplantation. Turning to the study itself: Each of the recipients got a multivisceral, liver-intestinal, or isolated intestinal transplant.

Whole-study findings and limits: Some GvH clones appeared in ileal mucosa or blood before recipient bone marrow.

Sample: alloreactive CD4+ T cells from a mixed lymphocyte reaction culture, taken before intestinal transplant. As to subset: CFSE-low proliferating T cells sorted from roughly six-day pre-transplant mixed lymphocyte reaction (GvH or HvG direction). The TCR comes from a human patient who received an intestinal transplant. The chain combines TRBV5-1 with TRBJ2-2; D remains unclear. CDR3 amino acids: CASSVETTATGELFF. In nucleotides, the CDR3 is TGCGCCAGCAGCGTCGAAACCACGGCCACCGGGGAGCTGTTTTTT. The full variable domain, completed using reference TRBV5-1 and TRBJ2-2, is KAGVTQTPRYLIKTRGQQVTLSCSPISGHRSVSWYQQTPGQGLQFLFEYFSETQRNKGNFPGRFSGRQFSNSRSEMNVSTLELGDSALYLCASSVETTATGELFFGEGSRLTVL.